The rows below give T cell receptor beta chains drawn from one sample of a study of Ad26.COV2.S vaccination and SARS-CoV-2 variants. Libraries were prepared by immunoSEQ multiplex PCR; TCRdb keeps only in-frame clonotypes and omits some of them. Here the sample spans 400,000 or so clones, 80% to 90% being singletons. The specimen was peripheral blood, collected in a trial of Ad26.COV2.S vaccine versus placebo. Receptors originate from a person between 18 and 65 years old who received the Ad26.COV2.S COVID-19 vaccine or a placebo. The CDR3 runs from the conserved cysteine through the conserved F or W. D genes are given only for firm matches. A clone size is listed for some rows: how often the clone was seen (once, few, many), or a class if it is expanded.

V gene	clone size	J gene	D gene	CDR3 protein
TRBV7-2	NA	TRBJ2-5	TRBD1	CASSSGGETQYF
TRBV7-8	NA	TRBJ2-4	NA	CASSFGRGKNIQYF
TRBV11-3	once	TRBJ1-1	NA	CASSWGRNTEAFF
TRBV5-4	NA	TRBJ2-2	NA	CASSSKEANTGELFF
TRBV7-2	NA	TRBJ2-2	NA	CASRDPESTGELFF
TRBV5-1	NA	TRBJ2-2	NA	CASSFQTGELFF
TRBV5-1	NA	TRBJ1-5	NA	CASTVGGRGQPQHF
TRBV6-2/TRBV6-3	NA	TRBJ1-2	TRBD1	CASSWTGSYGYTF
TRBV4-2	NA	TRBJ2-7	NA	CASSQDQGPTYEQYF
TRBV15	NA	TRBJ2-3	NA	CATSRDPGDTQYF
TRBV13	once	TRBJ1-4	TRBD1	CASSVTGRANEKLFF
TRBV24-1	NA	TRBJ2-1	NA	CATSDLGGGLNEQFF
TRBV30	NA	TRBJ1-6	NA	CACSRPYSPLHF
TRBV25-1	NA	TRBJ2-3	NA	CASSEFGGHTDTQYF